What follows is one T cell receptor (beta chain) and its context. The data belong to a study of T cells in localized non-small cell lung cancer. Generated by immunoSEQ multiplex PCR, the TCRdb table keeps only in-frame clones and is missing some. The repertoire has 50,000 to 60,000 clones, over 60% of them found once; the top ten carry about 4.7%. The V gene lost 4 bases and the J gene lost 5 bases, with 14 bases spanning the gap. CDR1 is SGDLS, CDR2 YYNGEE, per germline. CDR3 length: 14 residues. The sequence came from a woman aged 35 to 70 with stage II lung adenocarcinoma. The chain has TRBV9 and TRBJ2-3, with a possible D match to TRBD2 (6 bases). The sequenced sample was PBMCs, obtained before any cancer treatment. The CDR3 DNA reads as TGTGCCAGCAGCCTTCGACTAGTTCAAGATACGCAGTATTTT. This encodes CASSLRLVQDTQYF. The whole variable domain, filled in from reference TRBV9 and TRBJ2-3, reads DSGVTQTPKHLITATGQRVTLRCSPRSGDLSVYWYQQSLDQGLQFLIQYYNGEERAKGNILERFSAQQFPDLHSELNLSSLELGDSALYFCASSLRLVQDTQYFGPGTRLTVL.